The T cell receptor (beta chain) described here comes from a study of cytomegalovirus exposure and HLA in healthy donors (dated by TCRdb to about 2017). Regarding the research as a whole: In an earlier analysis of 450 to 750 of the donors, 250 to 350 Gb of sequence data and about 110 million unique TCR beta sequences from roughly 200 million T cells were reported. An early release that covered about 600 HLA-typed donors contained approximately 300 gigabases of sequencing data and around 85 million unique TCR sequences. The genetic ancestry cluster associated with self-reported Caucasian donors included over 65% of the 398 genotyped donors. The study aimed to test whether cataloging public T cell receptors could reveal signatures of past pathogen exposure. The study profiled the T cell repertoires of about 640 subjects by immunosequencing and related them to cytomegalovirus serostatus. In addition to the first cohort of 666 subjects, a separate validation cohort of 100 to 150 different subjects was used. To predict cytomegalovirus infection status, the study brought together high-throughput TCR immunosequencing, statistical association of individual TCRs with disease status, and machine learning. A later analysis re-analyzed previously published TCR beta repertoires from roughly 630 donors and added high-resolution HLA genotyping to study TCR occurrence patterns. Rather than using new phenotypic data, the later analysis identified candidate immune exposures from TCR beta sequences and from how often those sequences occurred across donors. An earlier analysis of more than 450 of the donors used high-throughput TCR beta sequencing to judge whether each TCR beta V gene segment behaved as functional or pseudogenic. Donor age, sex, ethnicity and CMV serostatus were compiled together with the repertoire data. A later genetic analysis took genome-wide SNP genotypes for about three fifths of the 666 donors and used that subset as a discovery cohort. Every repertoire in the discovery cohort had been generated on one and the same sequencing platform. Class I and class II HLA loci were covered by the typing at four-digit resolution. Typing coverage varied by locus: about 620-630 donors for A, B, C, DRB1 and DQB1; about 520 for DQA1; over 600 for DPA1; 450 to 480 for DPB1. Because of strong linkage in the cohort, roughly five DR-DQ haplotypes were treated as single units for association and clustering. Among a few hundred genotyped donors of the cohort, an average of approximately 240,000 unique TCR beta nucleotide sequences were sequenced per donor, about a sixth of them non-productive.

With respect to this clone: Its antigen specificity is not known. There are no base qualities to consult, and no much larger clone falls within one base.

CDR1 and CDR2 are read off the germline V gene (reference sequence) as LNHDA and SQIVND. The CDR3 sequence holds 15 residues, the cysteine and phenylalanine included. The only DNA kept is the CDR3, 45 bases in frame from the first base. The V end gives up 5 bases and the J end 8 bases, leaving 11 bases in the junction not matched to a gene. What the research found in general, with its limitations: In both the original and validation cohorts, the classifier was reported to diagnose cytomegalovirus status with high specificity and sensitivity. In a later analysis, most CMV-associated TCR beta chains were found to appear HLA-restricted, with HLA associations seemingly driven largely by CMV exposure. In a later analysis, 16,951 TCR beta sequences were associated with specific HLA alleles at a false discovery rate of 0.05. A further reported finding was that TCR beta sequences accurately predicted the HLA-A and HLA-B alleles for most subjects in the first cohort. The 87-base-pair reads could not distinguish some IMGT-functional V segments, including TRBV6-2 and TRBV6-3, so those segments were excluded. Because HLA typing was unavailable for some donors at each locus, only the typed subset was used in association tests. CMV serostatus was the only immune exposure information available for the cohort. The authors suggested that the approach could potentially be generalized to other disease states and immunological phenotypes. Assigning TCR associations to individual alleles was difficult when HLA alleles, especially DR and DQ, strongly co-occurred. Correlated functional status among segregating V segments might be attributable to linkage disequilibrium, but an unknown experimental factor could not be ruled out. Over 15 rarely observed V segments, including chromosome 9 orphons, were excluded from the earlier analysis of several hundred of the donors because counts were too low. In a later analysis, several top co-occurrence clusters were reported to appear linked to parvovirus B19, influenza, CMV and Epstein-Barr virus. Across donors, most TCR sequences were observed very rarely, whereas some public TCRs were present in many individuals. The sequencing pipeline was judged likely to have produced a cluster of highly shared sequence variants as a technical artifact. In a later analysis, TCR association rates were found to vary across HLA loci, with the most associated TCRs seen for DRB1 alleles and the fewest for HLA-C alleles. In a later genetic analysis, fewer N-insertions in productive TCRs were reported among donors in an Asian-associated ancestry cluster than the approximately 670-donor mean. The study gave a list of 150 to 200 TCR beta chains associated with cytomegalovirus. In this cohort, only TCR beta chains were sequenced, and detectable features were limited by the absence of alpha or paired-chain data. Broadly in line with IMGT annotations, most TCR beta V segments showed up in productive rearrangements about 90% or about 30% of the time in an earlier analysis of several hundred of the donors. A later genetic analysis associated a missense DCLRE1C variant with V-gene and J-gene trimming of TCR beta chains, and an independent cohort replicated the association. A few of the identified cytomegalovirus-associated TCR beta chains were confirmed in vitro to be specific for cytomegalovirus antigens. Roughly uniform sequencing depth across donors was assumed in presence/absence analyses, although this assumption may not hold. In a later analysis, HLA-associated TCR beta chains were found to be more clonally expanded and to have lower generation probabilities than equally common non-associated chains.

The cohort comprised approximately 700 healthy bone marrow donors. At the time of sampling, all cohort members were nominally healthy, though unrecorded immune exposures were likely present. The donor tested CMV seropositive, placing the donor among the approximately 290 seropositive members of the cohort. Every donor gave a peripheral blood sample, and the peripheral blood mononuclear cells from that sample were used for TCR beta sequencing. The Qiagen DNeasy Blood Extraction Kit was used to extract genomic DNA from the blood cell samples. The library was generated by the immunoSEQ multiplex PCR assay. A mixture of 60 forward primers for TCR Vbeta segments and 13 reverse primers for TCR Jbeta segments was used in the multiplex PCR. The CDR3 region of rearranged TCR beta genes was amplified from genomic DNA with a multiplex PCR assay. Amplified TCR beta libraries were sequenced as 87-base-pair reads on the Illumina HiSeq System. In the original analysis: In a later analysis, some 80 million unique TCR beta chains were counted across the approximately 640 repertoires, and about 10 million of these chains were shared by at least two donors. A nearest-neighbor algorithm error-corrected the raw reads and collapsed the reads into unique sequences, merging closely related sequences to remove PCR and sequencing errors. V, D and J gene segments were assigned by aligning CDR3 sequences to IMGT reference sequences. Each retained sequence needed at least a six-nucleotide match to both a V gene segment and a J gene segment. Rearrangements were classified as productive when the CDR3 lacked stop codons and remained in frame with V and J, and all other rearrangements were classified as non-productive. CDR3 was defined by IMGT convention, running from the second conserved V-encoded cysteine to the conserved J-encoded phenylalanine. The earlier analysis of about 570 of the donors excluded any sequence lacking an unambiguous match to a single V gene segment. An earlier analysis of several hundred of the donors classified V segments as functional when productive rearrangements were above 56.7% and as segregating when the standard deviation between donors was above 5%. A statistical classification framework was built for diagnosing cytomegalovirus status from the catalog of TCR beta chain sequences. A later analysis assigned V and J genes by comparing TCR nucleotide sequences with IMGT/GENE-DB human TR gene sequences. The TCRdist pipeline was used in a later analysis to assign CDR3 sequences and most-parsimonious VDJ recombination scenarios. In a later analysis, each TCR beta chain was defined by its CDR3 amino acid sequence together with its V-gene family, and reads lacking a unique V-gene family were excluded. A later analysis removed 550 to 650 highly shared, low-generation-probability nucleotide sequences to deal with suspected cross-contamination and a sequencing artifact. In a later analysis, a clonal expansion index was calculated for each public chain from normalized within-repertoire ranks of inferred template counts. In a later analysis, generation probabilities were computed with a VDJ recombination model fitted to out-of-frame rearrangements, and the resulting probabilities were checked against IGoR. In a later analysis, TCR-TCR, TCR-HLA and TCR-CMV co-occurrence was scored with hypergeometric tests, and a repertoire-size bias correction was applied to TCR pairs. To estimate false discovery rates, a later analysis permuted the HLA or CMV assignments 20 times. In a later analysis, co-occurring TCRs were grouped using DBSCAN, with TCRdist sequence similarity added in when clustering inside HLA-allele-positive subsets. Repertoires with fewer than 30,000 or more than 120,000 public chains, plus five repertoires with anomalous nucleotide sharing, were excluded from co-occurrence clustering. TCRdb re-hosts the immuneACCESS table, in-frame sequences only. Its copies lack some clones; in the studies checked, an unresolved V gene accounts for under half of them, and the cause for the rest is not known. For V, J and clone size, that table is used; D and trimming come from the DNA. The sample includes about 160,000 clones, with about four fifths observed a single time. The ten most abundant clones make up 1% of the sample.

The specimen was PBMCs. The chain employs TRBV19 and TRBJ1-4; 7 middle bases align to TRBD1. This receptor was taken from a woman in her forties or fifties in good health and CMV-seropositive. The bases are TGTGCCAGTAGTGTCCAGACAGGGCATAGAGAAAAACTGTTTTTT. The resulting protein is CASSVQTGHREKLFF.